This TCR beta chain came from a study of OX40 agonist ivuxolimab in advanced cancers. Using immunoSEQ multiplex PCR, the repertoire was profiled, and TCRdb retains in-frame clones only, with some absent. The sample yields 45,000 to 50,000 clones, about 89% seen once. The sequencing here drew on CD4+ or CD8+ T cells sorted from blood, taken in a trial of the OX40 agonist ivuxolimab. The sequence was collected from an adult with an advanced solid tumor such as melanoma, head and neck, liver or kidney cancer.

The CDR3 region has the DNA TGTGCCAGCAGTGAGACGACTGACGAGCAGTACTTC. It translates to CASSETTDEQYF. The chain has TRBV6-5 and TRBJ2-7, with D hard to call. V shed 5 bases and J shed 5 bases, with 10 bases lying between them. The CDR3 runs to 12 residues. Germline loops: CDR1 MNHEY, CDR2 SVGAGI.